This T cell receptor (beta chain) derives from a study of metastatic and nonmetastatic thyroid tumors. Study overall: Repertoire data that came from the blood and tumor or nodule tissue of malignant and benign thyroid patients were compared. General observations from the study: Relative to benign nodules, malignant thyroid tumors were reportedly characterized by significantly elevated TCR beta diversity in blood and tumor.

Each patient went into thyroid surgery without having received any treatment. This clone was seen only a few times. Its cognate antigen is unknown. In the authors' methods: Between-group CDR3 differences, defined by clinicopathological status, yielded a distant-metastasis classifier for papillary thyroid cancer. TCRdb reprocessed the PCR reads via MiXCR. These V and J calls originate from TCRdb's pipeline instead of the authors' own analysis. This table holds 15,000 or so clones, around 3.6% found once. This TCR derives from a female donor with papillary thyroid cancer or a benign thyroid nodule (not recorded which). Some clones in this sample may be carry-over from other donors' samples. Input material: tumor tissue.

CDR3 in amino acids: CASSTGTGGEKLFF. For the CDR3, the DNA is TGTGCCAGCAGTACCGGGACAGGGGGCGAAAAACTGTTTTTT. V is TRBV28 and J is TRBJ1-4; 12 bases map to TRBD1. The length of the CDR3 is 14 residues. Losses at the gene ends were 5 bases for V and 8 bases for J; bases not matched to a gene: 3. Germline V gives CDR1 MDHEN, CDR2 SYDVKM.